This TCR beta chain was sequenced during a study of T cells after yellow fever vaccination. Study-level information: For low cell numbers, libraries were made with SMART-Seq v4 Ultra Low Input. Study outcomes and limitations: The secondary response was weaker but peaked faster, day 5 versus 15.

This clonotype was recorded many times. What it recognizes is unknown. The CDR3 length is 14 residues. Deletions cut 5 bases from V and 5 bases from J, with 15 bases between. The germline gives CDR1 DFQATT, CDR2 SNEGSKA (reference sequence). TCRdb ran MiXCR on the 5' RACE reads and lists one entry per CDR3 protein. Among some 29,000 distinct CDR3 sequences listed, about 5% were seen once. This specimen consisted of CD8+ T cells sorted from PBMCs, obtained 10 days after the yellow fever booster vaccination. The clonotype comes from a man younger than 45 who received the YFV17D yellow fever vaccine. The rearrangement uses TRBV20-1 and TRBJ2-2; D is perhaps TRBD2 (6 bases). DNA of the CDR3: TGCAGTGCTGGCCAAGGGACTCAAACCGGGGAGCTGTTTTTT. Translated, it gives CSAGQGTQTGELFF.